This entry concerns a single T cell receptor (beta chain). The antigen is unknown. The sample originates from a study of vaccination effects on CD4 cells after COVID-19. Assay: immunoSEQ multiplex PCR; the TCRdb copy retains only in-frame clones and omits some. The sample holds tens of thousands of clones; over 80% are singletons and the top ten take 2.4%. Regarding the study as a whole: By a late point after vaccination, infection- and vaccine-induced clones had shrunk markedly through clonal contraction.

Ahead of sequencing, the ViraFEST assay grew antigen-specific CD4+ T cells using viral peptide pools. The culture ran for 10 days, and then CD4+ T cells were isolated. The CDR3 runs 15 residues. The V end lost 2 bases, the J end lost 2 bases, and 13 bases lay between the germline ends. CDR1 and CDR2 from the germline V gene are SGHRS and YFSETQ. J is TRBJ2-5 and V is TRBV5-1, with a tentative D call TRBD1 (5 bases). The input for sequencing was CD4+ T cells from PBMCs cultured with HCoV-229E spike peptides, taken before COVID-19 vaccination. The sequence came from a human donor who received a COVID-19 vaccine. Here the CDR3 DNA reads TGCGCCAGCAGCTTCATACTACAGGTTCAAGAGACCCAGTACTTC. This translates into CASSFILQVQETQYF.